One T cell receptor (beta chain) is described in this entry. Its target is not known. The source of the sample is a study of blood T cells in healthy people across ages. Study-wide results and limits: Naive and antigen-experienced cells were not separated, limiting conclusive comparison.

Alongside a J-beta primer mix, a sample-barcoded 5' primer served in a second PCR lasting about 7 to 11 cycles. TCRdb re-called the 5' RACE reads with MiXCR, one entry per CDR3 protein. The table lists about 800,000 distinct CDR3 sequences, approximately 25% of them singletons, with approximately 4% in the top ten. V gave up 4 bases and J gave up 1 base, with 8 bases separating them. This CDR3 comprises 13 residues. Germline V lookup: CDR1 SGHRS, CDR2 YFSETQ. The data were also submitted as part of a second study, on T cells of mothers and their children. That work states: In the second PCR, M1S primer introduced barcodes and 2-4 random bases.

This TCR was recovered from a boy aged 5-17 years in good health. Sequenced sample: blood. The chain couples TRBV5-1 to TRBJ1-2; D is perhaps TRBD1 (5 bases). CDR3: CASSGGSNYGYTF. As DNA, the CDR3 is TGCGCCAGCAGCGGGGGGAGTAACTATGGCTACACCTTC.